One sample yielded the 14 T cell receptor beta chains listed below, sequenced in a study of cytomegalovirus exposure and HLA in healthy donors. A multiplex PCR was run with 60 Vbeta primers and 13 Jbeta primers. Sequenced by immunoSEQ multiplex PCR; TCRdb stores in-frame clones only, minus some. In total, the table holds some 110,000 clones. The sequenced sample was PBMCs. Every receptor here comes from a man aged 30 to 39 in good health and CMV-seronegative.

This chain joins TRBV30 and TRBJ1-1; the D is unclear. Germline CDR1 GTSNPN, CDR2 SVGIG (reference sequence). V was shortened by 1 base and J by 6 bases, with 6 bases between the two germline ends. The CDR3 spans 11 residues. CDR3 amino acids: CAWSAGSEAFF. As DNA, the CDR3 is TGTGCCTGGAGTGCGGGGTCTGAAGCTTTCTTT.

The J gene is TRBJ2-7, the V gene TRBV5-6; weak D call: TRBD1 (5 bases). CDR1 is SGHDT and CDR2 is YYEEEE in the germline V gene. With 3 bases removed from V and 4 bases from J, the gap between germline ends came to 8 bases. The CDR3 is 12 residues long. CDR3 nucleotide sequence: TGTGCCAGCAGCTCAGGGCAGTACGAGCAGTACTTC. This encodes CASSSGQYEQYF.

V is TRBV18 and J is TRBJ2-1; perhaps TRBD1 as D (6 bases). Germline CDR1 is KGHSH and CDR2 is LQKENI. The CDR3 contains 17 residues. V was trimmed by 2 bases and J by 0 bases, leaving 14 bases between them. The CDR3 DNA reads TGTGCCAGCTCACCATGGGGAAGGGGGAGCTCCTACAATGAGCAGTTCTTC. This encodes CASSPWGRGSSYNEQFF.

The chain joins TRBV28 to TRBJ2-3; D is perhaps TRBD2 (6 bases). Trimming pared 5 bases from V and 0 bases from J, leaving 15 bases between. The CDR3 sequence is 16 residues long. Germline CDR1 MDHEN, CDR2 SYDVKM. The CDR3 loop is CASSPRLDLSTDTQYF. CDR3 nucleotide sequence: TGTGCCAGCAGTCCTCGACTAGATCTGAGCACAGATACGCAGTATTTT.

The rearrangement joins TRBV5-1 to TRBJ1-1; D gene ambiguous. V lost 0 bases, J lost 5 bases, and 11 bases lay in between. CDR1 SGHRS and CDR2 YFSETQ come from the germline V gene. This CDR3 has 14 amino acids. CDR3 nucleotide sequence: TGCGCCAGCAGCTTGGGAATGGCCCGAACTGAAGCTTTCTTT. This encodes CASSLGMARTEAFF.

The rearrangement joins TRBV28 to TRBJ1-2; 10 bases are shared with TRBD1. The ends lost 5 bases at V and 4 bases at J; junction bases unmatched: 13. From germline, CDR1 is MDHEN and CDR2 SYDVKM. The CDR3 runs to 17 residues. The CDR3 nucleotides are TGTGCCAGCAGTCTCCCGCCGTCGGGACAGGGGTCCTATGGCTACACCTTC. This gives the protein CASSLPPSGQGSYGYTF.

CDR3 region: CASSLAQRFSYNSPLHF. Written as DNA, the CDR3 is TGTGCCAGCAGCTTAGCCCAGCGGTTCTCCTATAATTCACCCCTCCACTTT. The chain uses TRBV11-2 and TRBJ1-6, with D unresolved. The CDR3 has 17 amino acids. V lost 1 base, J lost 0 bases, and 10 bases lay in between. Germline CDR1 SGHAT, CDR2 FQNNGV.

This chain uses TRBV5-6 with TRBJ2-6, with TRBD1 as a possible D gene (6 bases). The germline V gene has CDR1 SGHDT and CDR2 YYEEEE. This CDR3 has 17 amino acids. Trimming took 4 bases from V and 0 from J, leaving 14 bases between them. The DNA of the CDR3 is TGTGCCAGCAGCCTATCGGGACACATCTCTGGGGCCAACGTCCTGACTTTC. Protein: CASSLSGHISGANVLTF. The full variable domain, completed using reference TRBV5-6 and TRBJ2-6, is DAGVTQSPTHLIKTRGQQVTLRCSPKSGHDTVSWYQQALGQGPQFIFQYYEEEERQRGNFPDRFSGHQFPNYSSELNVNALLLGDSALYLCASSLSGHISGANVLTFGAGSRLTVL.

This chain joins TRBV6-1 and TRBJ1-2; D possibly corresponds to TRBD1 (5 bases). The CDR3 is 15 amino acids. Germline CDR1 and CDR2: MNHNS and SASEGT. V was clipped by 7 bases and J by 3 bases, with 18 bases between them. The CDR3 DNA reads TGTGCCAGCACCAACCAGGGAACTCTCTACTATGGCTACACCTTC. Translating gives CASTNQGTLYYGYTF.

The chain employs TRBV23-1 and TRBJ1-4; 8 bases line up with TRBD1. TRBV23-1 is marked as an open reading frame, function uncertain. V dropped 2 bases and J dropped 6; count of bases not matched to a gene: 11. CDR3 length: 17 amino acids. The CDR3 sequence: CASSQPPRQGAYEKLFF. In DNA form, the CDR3 reads TGCGCCAGCAGTCAACCCCCCCGGCAGGGGGCTTATGAAAAACTGTTTTTT.

The rearrangement uses TRBV28 and TRBJ1-4; D may be TRBD1 (6 bases). Germline CDR1 is MDHEN and CDR2 is SYDVKM. CDR3 length: 14 residues. Trimming took off 3 bases at V and 7 bases at J, with 12 bases between the two ends. Here the CDR3 reads CASSFSTGFEKLFF. The CDR3 nucleotides are TGTGCCAGCAGTTTCTCGACAGGTTTTGAAAAACTGTTTTTT.

Comment on this clone: The junction departs from germline at one end; a sequencing error may be responsible. The chain recombines TRBV6-5 with TRBJ2-5; 9 positions agree with TRBD2. Per germline, CDR1 MNHEY and CDR2 SVGAGI. This CDR3 contains 12 residues. The CDR3 region is CASSLRGGLGHF. The DNA for the CDR3 is TGTGCCAGCAGTTTGCGGGGGGGCCTCGGTCACTTC.

The V and J genes are TRBV7-6 and TRBJ1-1; 7 positions agree with TRBD1. This CDR3 is built from 15 residues. V shed 1 base and J 0 bases; nucleotides not matched to a gene: 2. Germline V gives CDR1 SGHVS, CDR2 FNYEAQ. The CDR3 protein is CASSLEGAMNTEAFF. DNA for the CDR3: TGTGCCAGCAGCTTAGAGGGGGCGATGAACACTGAAGCTTTCTTT.

The V gene is TRBV25-1, the J gene TRBJ1-3, with TRBD1 as a possible D gene (5 bases). V was trimmed by 6 bases and J by 0 bases, leaving 9 bases between them. Germline V gene sequence: CDR1 MGHDK, CDR2 SYGVNS. CDR3 size: 14 residues. The CDR3 sequence: CASRDRSSGNTIYF. DNA for the CDR3: TGTGCCAGCAGAGACAGATCCTCTGGAAACACCATATATTTT.